This TCR beta chain was identified during a study of OX40 agonist ivuxolimab in advanced cancers. As for the study in general: Cohort: roughly 79% men, mean age around 55, aged roughly 23 to 79. General study results and limits: At 0.1 to 3.0 mg/kg, clonal expansion of CD4+ and CD8+ blood T cells had occurred by week 6. Expanded clones were, on average, more numerous among CD8+ T cells than CD4+.

This table comes from immunoSEQ multiplex PCR, and its TCRdb copy is limited to in-frame clones, with some not included. The data contain 82,000 or so clones, approximately 85% of them singletons. The germline V and J ends were trimmed by 4 bases and 6 bases, with 13 bases remaining between them. Germline lookup yields CDR1 SGDLS and CDR2 YYNGEE. The CDR3 spans 13 residues. With regard to this clone: What it binds is unknown.

This clonotype was obtained from an adult with an advanced solid tumor such as melanoma, head and neck, liver or kidney cancer. The starting material was CD4+ or CD8+ T cells sorted from blood, obtained in a trial of the OX40 agonist ivuxolimab. The chain is built from TRBV9 and TRBJ1-1, with a weak D call TRBD1 (5 bases). The CDR3 here is CASSPGTLSEAFF. The CDR3 coding sequence is TGTGCCAGCAGCCCCGGGACGCTTTCTGAAGCTTTCTTT.